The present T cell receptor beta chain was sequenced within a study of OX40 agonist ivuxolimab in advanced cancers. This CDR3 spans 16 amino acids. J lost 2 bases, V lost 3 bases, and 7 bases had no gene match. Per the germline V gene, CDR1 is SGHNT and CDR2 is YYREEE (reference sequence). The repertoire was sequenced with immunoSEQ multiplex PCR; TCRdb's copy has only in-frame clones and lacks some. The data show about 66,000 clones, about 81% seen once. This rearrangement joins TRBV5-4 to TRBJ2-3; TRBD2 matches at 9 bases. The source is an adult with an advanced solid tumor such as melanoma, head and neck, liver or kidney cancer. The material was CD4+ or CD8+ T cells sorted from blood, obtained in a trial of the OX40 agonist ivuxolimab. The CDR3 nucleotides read TGTGCCAGCAGCTGGGGACTAGCTCTTATCACAGATACGCAGTATTTT. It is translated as CASSWGLALITDTQYF.